Following are 28 T cell receptor beta chains from one sample sequenced in a study of shared clonotypes between healthy human individuals. Sequencing was performed with immunoSEQ multiplex PCR; in TCRdb, only in-frame clones are kept and a portion is missing. The table shows around 700,000 clones, with about 78% occurring only once. Sample: memory CD4+ T cells sorted from blood. The subset denotes: CD45RA-negative fraction. The receptors stem from a woman in her twenties or thirties in good health.

In its sample, this clone was seen once. The chain is built from TRBV2 and TRBJ2-1, with a tentative D call TRBD2 (5 bases). Trimming stripped 6 bases from V and 2 bases from J, with 14 bases between. The CDR3 spans 15 residues. CDR1 is SNHLY and CDR2 is FYNNEI in the germline V gene. The CDR3 is CASSHSEGTYNEQFF. The CDR3, as DNA: TGTGCCAGCAGCCACAGCGAGGGAACCTACAATGAGCAGTTCTTC.

This clone was seen a handful of times. The chain uses TRBV10-1 and TRBJ2-5; D gene unclear. The ends were cut back, 0 bases at V and 5 bases at J, with 4 bases in the middle. There are 12 residues in the CDR3. Per germline, CDR1 WNHNN and CDR2 SYGVQD (reference sequence). The CDR3 sequence is CASSESIETQYF. As DNA, the CDR3 is TGCGCCAGCAGTGAGTCTATTGAGACCCAGTACTTC.

This clone was detected only a few times. The chain employs TRBV7-9 and TRBJ2-5; 7 nucleotides match TRBD1. CDR1 and CDR2 (germline): SEHNR, FQNEAQ (reference sequence). V lost 3 bases, J lost 4 bases, and 5 bases stayed unmatched. This CDR3 region has 14 residues. The CDR3 DNA is TGTGCCAGCAGCTTGGGGCAGGGGGTAGAGACCCAGTACTTC. It codes for CASSLGQGVETQYF.

The CDR3 spells CASSIAAAAGGNQPQHF. CDR3 bases: TGTGCCAGTAGTATAGCTGCGGCAGCCGGAGGGAATCAGCCCCAGCATTTT. The rearrangement links TRBV19 to TRBJ1-5; D gene ambiguous. V dropped 1 base and J dropped 4 bases, with 17 bases sitting between them. The CDR3 consists of 17 residues. The V gene's germline CDR1 is LNHDA and CDR2 SQIVND (reference sequence). The complete variable domain, with remaining parts taken from reference TRBV19 and TRBJ1-5, reads DGGITQSPKYLFRKEGQNVTLSCEQNLNHDAMYWYRQDPGQGLRLIYYSQIVNDFQKGDIAEGYSVSREKKESFPLTVTSAQKNPTAFYLCASSIAAAAGGNQPQHFGDGTRLSIL.

The V call is TRBV6-5, the J call TRBJ1-2; D unresolved. Germline V gene data show CDR1 as MNHEY and CDR2 as SVGAGI. The CDR3 is 12 amino acids. Between the trimmed V and J ends, which lost 8 bases and 13 bases, there was a span of 20 bases. The CDR3 DNA reads as TGTGCCAGCGGGTCGGGAGGAAGGGTGTTCACCTTC. Translating gives CASGSGGRVFTF.

This chain connects TRBV7-2 to TRBJ1-1; D is unresolved. This CDR3 has 14 amino acids. Per the germline V gene, CDR1 is SGHTA and CDR2 is FQGNSA. The ends were cut back, 5 bases at V and 3 bases at J, with 13 bases in the middle. The CDR3 DNA sequence: TGTGCCAGCAGCCCAACTCTCCGGTACACTGAAGCTTTCTTT. Encoded protein: CASSPTLRYTEAFF. Based on the CDR3 plus reference TRBV7-2 and TRBJ1-1, the full variable domain is GAGVSQSPSNKVTEKGKDVELRCDPISGHTALYWYRQSLGQGLEFLIYFQGNSAPDKSGLPSDRFSAERTGGSVSTLTIQRTQQEDSAVYLCASSPTLRYTEAFFGQGTRLTVV.

Comments on this clone: Distinct nucleotide sequences in the sample also encode this CDR3. This chain connects TRBV7-2 to TRBJ2-1; D may be TRBD1 (5 bases). Trimming stripped 1 base from V and 4 bases from J, with 11 bases between. The CDR3 runs to 15 residues. Germline values: CDR1 SGHTA, CDR2 FQGNSA. In DNA, the CDR3 is TGTGCCAGCAGCTTAGGGGCGGCAGGGTACAATGAGCAGTTCTTC. Translation: CASSLGAAGYNEQFF.

This chain uses TRBV5-1 with TRBJ2-1; TRBD2 matches at 7 bases. The V and J ends lost 4 bases and 8 bases, in that order; junction bases with no gene match: 12. There are 15 residues in the CDR3. In germline, CDR1 is SGHRS, CDR2 YFSETQ. The CDR3 spells CASSRLTSRSDEQFF. The CDR3 DNA is TGCGCCAGCAGCCGGTTGACTAGCCGGAGTGATGAGCAGTTCTTC.

This clone has only a few counts. The chain employs TRBV4-2 and TRBJ2-1; 7 nucleotides agree with TRBD2. Germline CDR1 is LGHNA and CDR2 is YNFKEQ. The CDR3 length is 16 residues. V lost 0 bases and J lost 4; bases outside the gene matches: 6. The chain's CDR3 is CASSQDSAGAYNEQFF. CDR3 nucleotide sequence: TGTGCCAGCAGCCAAGATAGCGCGGGAGCATACAATGAGCAGTTCTTC.

J is TRBJ1-2 and V is TRBV6-1, with 8 bases identical to TRBD1. Losses at the gene ends were 3 bases for V and 6 bases for J; bases not matched to a gene: 9. Germline assignment: CDR1 MNHNS and CDR2 SASEGT. This CDR3 has 15 amino acids. The CDR3 nucleotides are TGTGCCAGCAGTGACCCAAACAGGGGGAGTCATGGCTACACCTTC. Translation gives CASSDPNRGSHGYTF.

The DNA of the CDR3 is TGCGCCAGCAGCTTGGATTCTATTACCCTCTTTTTT. It codes for CASSLDSITLFF. The chain combines TRBV5-1 with TRBJ1-4; D is unresolved. V lost 0 bases to trimming and J lost 17 bases, with 14 bases between them. The CDR3 extends over 12 amino acids. CDR1 and CDR2 (germline): SGHRS, YFSETQ.

The chain combines TRBV6-5 with TRBJ2-7; 10 bases are shared with TRBD2. The trim removed 7 bases at V and 6 bases at J, leaving 12 bases unmatched. The CDR3 is 15 amino acids. Germline CDR1 and CDR2: MNHEY and SVGAGI. The CDR3 reads CASTPGLAGEGEQYF. The CDR3 DNA reads TGTGCCAGCACCCCAGGTCTAGCGGGAGAGGGCGAGCAGTACTTC.

The V call is TRBV19, the J call TRBJ2-2; D could derive from TRBD1 or TRBD2 (7 bases each). The ends were cut back, 4 bases at V and 3 bases at J, with 12 bases in the middle. Germline loops: CDR1 LNHDA, CDR2 SQIVND (reference sequence). This CDR3 is built from 15 residues. This CDR3 is CASSRQGGYTGELFF. The CDR3, as DNA: TGTGCCAGTAGTAGGCAGGGGGGGTACACCGGGGAGCTGTTTTTT.

The chain is built from TRBV27 and TRBJ2-1; 11 bases fit TRBD2. CDR1 and CDR2 (germline): MNHEY, SMNVEV (reference sequence). This CDR3 is built from 16 residues. With V trimmed by 6 bases and J by 8 bases, 12 bases remained unmatched. The CDR3 DNA reads as TGTGCCAGCAGCCCACCGGGACTAGCGGCACGCGATGAGCAGTTCTTC. Protein sequence: CASSPPGLAARDEQFF.

The chain has TRBV5-1 and TRBJ2-1; a possible D gene is TRBD2 (5 bases). The CDR3 is made up of 14 amino acids. CDR1 and CDR2 (germline): SGHRS, YFSETQ. With 4 bases removed from V and 3 bases from J, the gap between germline ends came to 11 bases. The CDR3 protein is CASSPGVDYNEQFF. The CDR3 nucleotides read TGCGCCAGCAGCCCCGGGGTTGACTACAATGAGCAGTTCTTC.

This clone was recorded once. The sample contains more than one DNA sequence encoding this CDR3. The chain is built from TRBV27 and TRBJ2-5; the match to TRBD2 covers 9 bases. CDR1 MNHEY and CDR2 SMNVEV come from the germline V gene (reference sequence). The CDR3 contains 17 residues. Losses at the gene ends were 0 bases for V and 0 bases for J; bases not matched to a gene: 5. This CDR3 is CASSLSGLAGYQETQYF. As DNA, the CDR3 is TGTGCCAGCAGTTTATCGGGGCTAGCGGGATACCAAGAGACCCAGTACTTC.

On this clone itself: Other DNA sequences within the sample encode an identical CDR3. This chain joins TRBV5-1 and TRBJ2-7, with 12 positions matching TRBD2. V lost 4 bases and J lost 1; bases outside the gene matches: 3. Germline V lookup: CDR1 SGHRS, CDR2 YFSETQ. The CDR3 contains 15 residues. The CDR3: CASSGGTSGSYEQYF. The CDR3 DNA follows: TGCGCCAGCAGCGGAGGGACTAGCGGGTCCTACGAGCAGTACTTC.

This chain uses TRBV2 with TRBJ2-3; D could derive from TRBD1 or TRBD2 (6 bases each). The germline V gene has CDR1 SNHLY and CDR2 FYNNEI. CDR3 length: 15 residues. V lost 10 bases, J lost 0 bases, and 17 bases lay in between. The CDR3 bases are TGTGCCAACAAACTCCAGGGGACTAGCACAGATACGCAGTATTTT. It encodes CANKLQGTSTDTQYF.

This clone occurred many times. The V and J genes are TRBV28 and TRBJ2-2; 7 bases align to TRBD1. The CDR3 is made up of 14 amino acids. The J segment lost 7 bases and the V segment lost 6 bases, leaving 8 bases of the junction unmatched. Germline assignment: CDR1 MDHEN and CDR2 SYDVKM. CDR3 DNA: TGTGCCAGCAGCCGTGGACAGGACGTCGGGGAGCTGTTTTTT. Residues: CASSRGQDVGELFF.

At least ten counts were recorded for this clone. Here the CDR3 reads CASSIATVSYNEQFF. As DNA, the CDR3 is TGCGCCAGCAGCATCGCGACAGTCTCCTACAATGAGCAGTTCTTC. This chain links TRBV4-1 with TRBJ2-1, with D possibly being TRBD1 (5 bases). Trimming took off 5 bases at V and 0 bases at J, with 11 bases between the two ends. Germline CDR1 is MGHRA and CDR2 is YSYEKL. The CDR3 has 15 residues.

The chain combines TRBV27 with TRBJ2-2, with TRBD1 identical over 11 bases. The CDR3 has 14 residues. V dropped 6 bases and J dropped 6; count of bases not matched to a gene: 3. Germline V lookup: CDR1 MNHEY, CDR2 SMNVEV (reference sequence). The DNA of the CDR3 is TGTGCCAGCAGCGAGGGACAGGGGGCCGGGGAGCTGTTTTTT. Translated, it gives CASSEGQGAGELFF.

This clone has just a few counts. V usage is TRBV19 and J usage is TRBJ2-7; D remains unclear. V shed 2 bases and J shed 3 bases, with 11 bases lying between them. The CDR3 has 14 residues. Per the germline V gene, CDR1 is LNHDA and CDR2 is SQIVND (reference sequence). The CDR3, as DNA: TGTGCCAGTAGTATAACCGCCCTGATCTACGAGCAGTACTTC. It is translated as CASSITALIYEQYF.

The gene calls are TRBV5-4 and TRBJ2-5; perhaps TRBD2 as D (6 bases). The CDR3 runs 18 residues. V gave up 3 bases and J gave up 3 bases, with 24 bases separating them. From germline, CDR1 is SGHNT and CDR2 YYREEE (reference sequence). The CDR3 here is CASSSGTLGSGRKETQYF. CDR3 bases: TGTGCCAGCAGCTCCGGGACCCTGGGCTCGGGGAGGAAAGAGACCCAGTACTTC.

The V gene is TRBV28, the J gene TRBJ2-7, with D possibly TRBD2 on 5 matching bases. Trimming removed 6 bases from V and 6 bases from J, with 12 bases in between. This CDR3 has 12 amino acids. Germline V gives CDR1 MDHEN, CDR2 SYDVKM. CDR3: CASRGSLVEQYF. Here the CDR3 DNA reads TGTGCCAGCAGGGGGAGTTTGGTCGAGCAGTACTTC.

The chain links TRBV6-4 to TRBJ1-6, with D unresolved. The CDR3 length is 13 residues. The germline CDR1 and CDR2 sequences are MRHNA and SNTAGT. The ends were cut back, 0 bases at V and 10 bases at J, with 7 bases in the middle. CDR3 in amino acids: CASSDSKFSPLHF. The CDR3, as DNA: TGTGCCAGCAGTGACTCGAAGTTCTCACCCCTCCACTTT.

This chain links TRBV30 with TRBJ1-4; the D is unclear. Germline V gene sequence: CDR1 GTSNPN, CDR2 SVGIG (reference sequence). This CDR3 is built from 11 residues. V was shortened by 5 bases and J by 7 bases, with 8 bases between the two germline ends. CDR3 DNA sequence: TGTGCCTGGGGGCGCGGTGAAAAACTGTTTTTT. It yields the protein CAWGRGEKLFF.

Many counts were recorded for this clone. The V call is TRBV7-8, the J call TRBJ2-7; the match to TRBD2 covers 10 bases. Per germline, CDR1 SGHVS and CDR2 FQNEAQ. Germline trimming cut 5 bases from V and 3 bases from J; bases unmatched to any gene: 7. This CDR3 has 15 residues. The CDR3 DNA reads TGTGCCAGCAGCGCCCGGACTAGCGGCAACTACGAGCAGTACTTC. Translating it yields CASSARTSGNYEQYF.

The gene calls are TRBV19 and TRBJ2-2; TRBD1 agrees at 9 bases. Germline values: CDR1 LNHDA, CDR2 SQIVND (reference sequence). Losses at the gene ends were 4 bases for V and 2 bases for J; bases not matched to a gene: 8. The CDR3 is 17 residues long. CDR3 in amino acids: CASSTGNRGLNTGELFF. CDR3 DNA: TGTGCCAGTAGTACGGGAAACAGGGGGCTAAACACCGGGGAGCTGTTTTTT.